The present T cell receptor (beta chain) was sequenced within a study of blood T cell repertoires in COVID-19. Study at large: Specimens from acute and convalescent COVID-19 originated in the United States, Italy and Spain.

The protocol was immunoSEQ multiplex PCR, while the TCRdb copy is restricted to in-frame clones and leaves out a portion. Among more than 150,000 clones listed, approximately 82% were seen once. Participants were aged about 18 to 100 years from about 25 US areas. Participants reported their clinical history, and cohort assignment relied on those reports. Symptom resolution, clearance, or two negative PCRs marked donors in Cohort 3 as recovered. The CDR3 covers 16 residues. Deletions cut 5 bases from V and 6 bases from J, with 21 bases between. The germline CDR1 and CDR2 sequences are SGHTA and FQGNSA.

The sequence came from a woman in her forties or fifties who had recovered from COVID-19. Specimen: PBMCs or T cells enriched from blood (not recorded which). The J gene is TRBJ2-3, the V gene TRBV7-2; TRBD2 might be the D (5 bases). As DNA, the CDR3 is TGTGCCAGCAGCCCAGGAGGCGGGCGGAGGATGGATACGCAGTATTTT. Translated: CASSPGGGRRMDTQYF.